Below, 13 T cell receptor beta chains from the same sample are listed, as sequenced in a study of T-cell reconstitution after alpha-beta-depleted transplantation in children. Unique molecular identifiers were used to barcode this TCRbeta library. TCRdb re-derived calls from the PCR reads in MiXCR, one entry per CDR3 protein. The data contain a few hundred thousand distinct CDR3 sequences, around two fifths of them singletons. The sample in question was PBMCs, obtained before TCRalphabeta/CD19-depleted stem cell transplant. These receptors were obtained from a girl aged 2-15 years with aplastic anemia, due to receive a stem cell transplant.

The genes are TRBV6-1 and TRBJ2-5; 8 bases map to TRBD1. There are 15 residues in the CDR3. J was trimmed by 1 base and V by 6 bases; bases with no gene match: 7. The germline CDR1 and CDR2 sequences are MNHNS and SASEGT. The CDR3 reads CASSRWTGRQETQYF. The DNA for the CDR3 is TGTGCCAGCAGCCGGTGGACAGGGCGCCAAGAGACCCAGTACTTC.

The chain couples TRBV11-1 to TRBJ2-7; 8 bases agree with TRBD1. Trimming at V came to 4 bases and at J to 2 bases, leaving 19 bases not matched to a gene. The germline V gene encodes CDR1 SGHAT and CDR2 FQDESV (reference sequence). The CDR3 contains 19 residues. This CDR3 is CASSSTLRTGKGGAYEQYF. The DNA for the CDR3 is TGTGCCAGCAGCTCCACCCTTCGGACAGGGAAAGGAGGGGCCTACGAGCAGTACTTC.

This chain uses TRBV10-3 with TRBJ1-2; 10 bases line up with TRBD1. Germline lookup yields CDR1 ENHRY and CDR2 SYGVKD. V shed 6 bases, J shed 8 bases, and the junction held 9 bases outside the gene matches. The CDR3 sequence is 14 residues long. CDR3 nucleotides: TGTGCCATCAGGAGTTCGGGGACAGGGGCCGGCTACACCTTC. This gives the protein CAIRSSGTGAGYTF.

In DNA form, the CDR3 reads TGCGCCAGCAAAGGAGACAGTAACTACTACGAGCAGTACTTC. This codes for CASKGDSNYYEQYF. The chain links TRBV5-1 to TRBJ2-7, with D maybe TRBD1 (5 bases). Germline V gene lookup returns CDR1 SGHRS and CDR2 YFSETQ. Trimming left V 6 bases short and J 3 bases short, with 16 bases between. This CDR3 region has 14 residues.

This clonotype came up many times. The chain uses TRBV20-1 and TRBJ1-1; no clear D. The V end was cut by 3 bases, the J end by 5 bases, with 16 bases between. CDR1 is DFQATT, CDR2 SNEGSKA, per germline (reference sequence). This CDR3 contains 14 residues. CDR3: CSASGPWRWTEAFF. DNA for the CDR3: TGCAGTGCTAGTGGTCCGTGGCGTTGGACTGAAGCTTTCTTT.

The chain employs TRBV6-1 and TRBJ1-5, with 9 bases fitting TRBD1. V lost 2 bases to trimming and J lost 6 bases; unmatched junction nucleotides: 5. Germline loops: CDR1 MNHNS, CDR2 SASEGT. The CDR3 is 15 amino acids. The CDR3 coding sequence is TGTGCCAGCAGTGAAACAGGGGGCTTTACTCAGCCCCAGCATTTT. Encoded protein: CASSETGGFTQPQHF.

The rearrangement uses TRBV12-3 or TRBV12-4 and TRBJ1-1; D is possibly TRBD1 (5 bases). The CDR3 runs 16 residues. V was shortened by 6 bases and J by 3 bases, with 20 bases between the two germline ends. DNA of the CDR3: TGTGCCAGCAGCCCCACCCTACAGGCGGCGTACACTGAAGCTTTCTTT. Protein product: CASSPTLQAAYTEAFF.

The chain links TRBV12-3 or TRBV12-4 to TRBJ2-3; 7 bases line up with TRBD2. The CDR3 extends over 15 amino acids. V shed 7 bases, J shed 3 bases, and the junction held 10 bases outside the gene matches. The CDR3 loop reads CASTLTTSSTDTQYF. For the CDR3, the DNA is TGTGCCAGCACCCTAACGACTAGCAGTACAGATACGCAGTATTTT.

CDR3 loop: CAISAENTEAFF. CDR3 nucleotides: TGTGCCATCAGCGCTGAGAACACTGAAGCTTTCTTT. The chain employs TRBV10-3 and TRBJ1-1, with unresolved D. Germline values: CDR1 ENHRY, CDR2 SYGVKD. CDR3 length: 12 amino acids. The V and J ends lost 6 bases and 1 base respectively, with 6 bases between them.

The V gene is TRBV7-3, the J gene TRBJ2-7, with 7 bases matching TRBD2. The CDR3 consists of 14 residues. Germline CDR1 is SGHTA and CDR2 is FQGTGA. V gave up 2 bases and J gave up 5 bases; unmatched junction bases: 6. CDR3 sequence reads: CASSLLGGSDEQYF. The CDR3 bases are TGTGCCAGCAGCTTACTGGGCGGGAGCGACGAGCAGTACTTC. The full variable domain, in which reference TRBV7-3 and TRBJ2-7 provide the parts outside the CDR3, is GAGVSQTPSNKVTEKGKYVELRCDPISGHTALYWYRQSLGQGPEFLIYFQGTGAADDSGLPNDRFFAVRPEGSVSTLKIQRTERGDSAVYLCASSLLGGSDEQYFGPGTRLTVT.

This clonotype has ten or more counts. The chain is built from TRBV5-1 and TRBJ1-1; TRBD1 might be the D (5 bases). V was clipped by 1 base and J by 4 bases, with 14 bases between them. Germline V gene sequence: CDR1 SGHRS, CDR2 YFSETQ. CDR3 size: 15 residues. DNA of the CDR3: TGCGCCAGCAGCTTGTCTGGGGCAGGGCTCACTGAAGCTTTCTTT. Translation gives CASSLSGAGLTEAFF.

The genes are TRBV28 and TRBJ1-2, with 9 bases that match TRBD1. Per germline, CDR1 MDHEN and CDR2 SYDVKM. The ends lost 5 bases at V and 4 bases at J; junction bases unmatched: 2. This CDR3 region has 13 residues. The CDR3 reads CASSRTGAYGYTF. In nucleotides, the CDR3 is TGTGCCAGCAGTCGGACAGGGGCCTATGGCTACACCTTC.

The rearrangement uses TRBV20-1 and TRBJ2-7, with a possible D match to TRBD2 (5 bases). Germline CDR1 and CDR2: DFQATT and SNEGSKA (reference sequence). The CDR3 consists of 14 residues. V was trimmed by 2 bases and J by 5 bases, leaving 16 bases between them. The DNA of the CDR3 is TGCAGTGCTAGACTGAGGGATGCCCTGGACGAGCAGTACTTC. Translating it yields CSARLRDALDEQYF.